This TCR beta chain originates from a study of response to subunit inactivated influenza vaccine. Study results and caveats: A suggestion made by the authors is that each seasonal influenza vaccination recruits few new T cells.

The CDR3 is 12 amino acids. The germline CDR1 and CDR2 sequences are MNHNS and SASEGT. V gave up 1 base and J gave up 6 bases, with 5 bases separating them. This clonotype was picked up a small number of times. What it binds is not known. MiXCR, applied by TCRdb to the RT-PCR reads, yields one record per CDR3 protein. The sample records about 780,000 distinct CDR3 sequences, approximately 18% being singletons. Here the sequenced sample was PBMCs from blood, taken roughly 5 days after vaccination. The source of this sequence is a man aged 45-65 years who received an inactivated influenza vaccine. The rearrangement links TRBV6-1 to TRBJ2-3, with D hard to call. The CDR3 DNA follows: TGTGCCAGCAGTGAAGTAGGGGATACGCAGTATTTT. It encodes CASSEVGDTQYF.